The 20 T cell receptor beta chains below come from one sample, sequenced in a study of blood T cell repertoires in COVID-19 (dated by TCRdb to the early 2020s). Libraries were made using the immunoSEQ multiplex PCR assay. What TCRdb holds here is the immuneACCESS table cut down to in-frame rearrangements. Part of the clones is not present; checked against another copy, under half of the missing clones reflect an unresolved V gene, and the others are unexplained. For this sample the table gives approximately 400,000 clones, of which roughly 90% were detected only once. The top ten hold over 1% of the sample. Sequencing was performed on peripheral blood. Source of these receptors: a man in his forties with acute or convalescent COVID-19.

The rearrangement links TRBV6-5 to TRBJ2-2; 8 bases line up with TRBD2. J gave up 6 bases and V 6 bases, and 9 bases lay outside the gene matches. This CDR3 contains 15 residues. CDR1 and CDR2 (germline): MNHEY, SVGAGI. DNA of the CDR3: TGTGCCAGCAGCCGAGTAGCGGGATCGGCCGGGGAGCTGTTTTTT. Translation: CASSRVAGSAGELFF.

The table lists this clone with a count of one. CDR3 DNA: TGTGCCAGCAGTGGACAGGGGGCGGAGAATGAGCAGTTCTTC. Its protein is CASSGQGAENEQFF. V usage is TRBV2 and J usage is TRBJ2-1; the match to TRBD1 covers 10 bases. The CDR3 is made up of 14 amino acids. The trim removed 4 bases at V and 7 bases at J, leaving 4 bases unmatched. The germline CDR1 and CDR2 sequences are SNHLY and FYNNEI.

The CDR3 loop is CASSSGTVYNEQFF. The CDR3, as DNA: TGCGCCAGCAGCTCTGGGACAGTGTACAATGAGCAGTTCTTC. The chain carries TRBV5-1 and TRBJ2-1, with 7 bases aligning to TRBD1. The CDR3 has 14 amino acids. In germline, CDR1 is SGHRS, CDR2 YFSETQ. V lost 3 bases and J lost 4; bases outside the gene matches: 4. Full variable domain (missing parts from reference TRBV5-1 and TRBJ2-1): KAGVTQTPRYLIKTRGQQVTLSCSPISGHRSVSWYQQTPGQGLQFLFEYFSETQRNKGNFPGRFSGRQFSNSRSEMNVSTLELGDSALYLCASSSGTVYNEQFFGPGTRLTVL.

The chain couples TRBV5-6 to TRBJ1-1; 8 positions match TRBD1. Per the germline V gene, CDR1 is SGHDT and CDR2 is YYEEEE. The CDR3 consists of 16 residues. Trimming cost V 3 bases and J 2 bases; bases outside gene matches: 9. Here the CDR3 reads CASSYGTGWGNTEAFF. The CDR3, as DNA: TGTGCCAGCAGCTATGGGACAGGTTGGGGTAACACTGAAGCTTTCTTT.

The chain recombines TRBV19 with TRBJ1-5, with no clear D. Germline CDR1 and CDR2: LNHDA and SQIVND (reference sequence). Trimming cost V 6 bases and J 0 bases, with 9 bases left between them. This CDR3 has 14 residues. This CDR3 is CASRTGYSNQPQHF. In DNA, the CDR3 is TGTGCCAGTAGGACGGGGTATAGCAATCAGCCCCAGCATTTT.

The gene calls are TRBV6-5 and TRBJ2-2; the D is unclear. Germline V gene data show CDR1 as MNHEY and CDR2 as SVGAGI. Trimming left V 2 bases short and J 6 bases short, with 7 bases between. This CDR3 is built from 13 residues. The CDR3 sequence is CASSYRYAGELFF. CDR3 DNA sequence: TGTGCCAGCAGTTACCGTTATGCCGGGGAGCTGTTTTTT.

CDR3 sequence reads: CASSPQASGVHYEQYF. The CDR3, as DNA: TGTGCCAGCAGCCCGCAGGCTAGCGGGGTCCACTACGAGCAGTACTTC. V and J are TRBV9 and TRBJ2-7, with 9 bases fitting TRBD2. Germline-derived CDR1 and CDR2 are SGDLS and YYNGEE. With 4 bases clipped from V and 3 bases from J, the junction kept 11 bases outside the gene matches. The CDR3 is 16 residues long. The variable domain in full, with the rest retrieved from reference TRBV9 and TRBJ2-7, is DSGVTQTPKHLITATGQRVTLRCSPRSGDLSVYWYQQSLDQGLQFLIQYYNGEERAKGNILERFSAQQFPDLHSELNLSSLELGDSALYFCASSPQASGVHYEQYFGPGTRLTVT.

The rearrangement uses TRBV3-1 (or the pseudogene TRBV3-2) and TRBJ2-3; tentatively, D is TRBD1 (6 bases). The V end was cut by 0 bases, the J end by 6 bases, with 13 bases between. The germline V gene encodes CDR1 LGHDT and CDR2 YNNKEL (reference sequence). The CDR3 sequence is 15 residues long. The CDR3 protein is CASSQEHGDTDTQYF. The CDR3 region has the DNA TGTGCCAGCAGCCAAGAACACGGGGACACGGATACGCAGTATTTT.

V gene TRBV4-1 combines with J gene TRBJ1-2, with D possibly being TRBD1 (6 bases). The CDR3 spans 16 residues. Trimming shortened V by 2 bases and J by 2 bases, and 15 bases separated the two germline ends. Germline lookup yields CDR1 MGHRA and CDR2 YSYEKL. In DNA, the CDR3 is TGCGCCAGCAGCCAATCGGACAGAGGCCTAAACTATGGCTACACCTTC. It codes for CASSQSDRGLNYGYTF.

This clone was detected once. The CDR3 region is CASSHSRRTITDTQYF. The DNA for the CDR3 is TGCGCCAGCAGCCACTCCCGCCGAACAATCACAGATACGCAGTATTTT. The chain links TRBV4-1 to TRBJ2-3; D is unresolved. V gave up 3 bases and J gave up 2 bases, with 15 bases separating them. Germline loops: CDR1 MGHRA, CDR2 YSYEKL. This CDR3 is 16 amino acids long.

The genes are TRBV6-5 and TRBJ2-1, with 8 bases lining up with TRBD1. CDR3 length: 11 amino acids. The germline CDR1 and CDR2 sequences are MNHEY and SVGAGI. The V segment lost 7 bases and the J segment 8 bases; nucleotides outside the gene matches: 1. The CDR3, as DNA: TGTGCCAGCACAGGGGGCGATGAGCAGTTCTTC. Translation gives CASTGGDEQFF.

The sample holds a few counts of this clone. The rearrangement joins TRBV6-5 to TRBJ1-3, with D tentatively TRBD1 (6 bases). CDR1 and CDR2 (germline): MNHEY, SVGAGI. The length of the CDR3 is 15 residues. V was cut by 6 bases and J by 0 bases, with 12 bases left in between. Here the CDR3 DNA reads TGTGCCAGCAGACGACAGGCCTACTCTGGAAACACCATATATTTT. It translates to CASRRQAYSGNTIYF.

V gene TRBV5-1 combines with J gene TRBJ2-1, with 12 positions matching TRBD2. V dropped 4 bases and J dropped 7; count of bases not matched to a gene: 9. The CDR3 is made up of 16 amino acids. Germline loops: CDR1 SGHRS, CDR2 YFSETQ. The CDR3 sequence is CASSTDRLAGENEQFF. The DNA of the CDR3 is TGCGCCAGCAGCACGGACCGACTAGCGGGAGAGAATGAGCAGTTCTTC.

The chain links TRBV19 to TRBJ1-4; D unclear. From germline, CDR1 is LNHDA and CDR2 SQIVND (reference sequence). The CDR3 is 15 residues long. V was trimmed by 5 bases and J by 2 bases, leaving 12 bases between them. CDR3 nucleotide sequence: TGTGCCAGTAGTGGGAGGACGGCTACTAATGAAAAACTGTTTTTT. This translates into CASSGRTATNEKLFF.

The chain has TRBV6-4 and TRBJ1-2, with D perhaps matching TRBD1 (5 bases). V dropped 5 bases and J dropped 2 bases, with 9 bases sitting between them. CDR3 length equals 13 residues. The V gene's germline CDR1 is MRHNA and CDR2 SNTAGT. The DNA of the CDR3 is TGTGCCAGCAGTCCGACAGAAAACTATGGCTACACCTTC. Translated, it gives CASSPTENYGYTF.

As regards this clone: Additional DNA sequences in this sample encode the identical CDR3. CDR3 protein: CASSHSATNEKLFF. For the CDR3, the DNA is TGTGCCAGCAGCCACAGTGCAACTAATGAAAAACTGTTTTTT. The gene calls are TRBV3-1 (or the pseudogene TRBV3-2) and TRBJ1-4; D is ambiguous. The germline CDR1 and CDR2 sequences are LGHDT and YNNKEL (reference sequence). Trimming stripped 3 bases from V and 0 bases from J, with 5 bases between. The CDR3 is made up of 14 amino acids.

V gene TRBV7-3 combines with J gene TRBJ2-1, with TRBD2 identical over 11 bases. V was clipped by 3 bases and J by 7 bases; unmatched bases: 5. CDR1 is SGHTA, CDR2 FQGTGA, per germline. The CDR3 totals 15 residues. DNA of the CDR3: TGTGCCAGCAGCTTTACTAGCGGGGGATTAAATGAGCAGTTCTTC. Translating it yields CASSFTSGGLNEQFF.

The chain employs TRBV28 and TRBJ1-1, with 8 bases identical to TRBD1. This CDR3 spans 16 amino acids. V lost 6 bases and J lost 4; bases outside the gene matches: 13. Germline V gene lookup returns CDR1 MDHEN and CDR2 SYDVKM. Here the CDR3 reads CASSWPSTGGSTEAFF. The DNA for the CDR3 is TGTGCCAGCAGCTGGCCATCCACAGGGGGATCCACTGAAGCTTTCTTT.

This clone was observed a few times. As DNA, the CDR3 is TGTGCCAGCAGTCCCGGGGGGGTGCGCACAGATACGCAGTATTTT. Residues: CASSPGGVRTDTQYF. The chain uses TRBV27 and TRBJ2-3, with 8 bases matching TRBD2. Per the germline V gene, CDR1 is MNHEY and CDR2 is SMNVEV (reference sequence). V trimming: 5 bases; J trimming: 1 base; junction bases outside the gene matches: 5. CDR3 size: 15 residues.

The rearrangement uses TRBV28 and TRBJ1-1; D gene uncertain. The length of the CDR3 is 12 residues. Trimming removed 10 bases from V and 1 base from J, with 10 bases in between. Per the germline V gene, CDR1 is MDHEN and CDR2 is SYDVKM. CDR3 coding DNA: TGTGCCATCCTCGCACAGAACACTGAAGCTTTCTTT. It translates to CAILAQNTEAFF.